This TCR beta chain is drawn from a study of cytomegalovirus exposure and HLA in healthy donors. Study-level points and caveats: Most TCR sequences proved rare, with some public TCRs found in many donors. For TCR beta chains, V- and J-gene trimming was later linked to a missense DCLRE1C variant. With further analysis later on, most CMV-associated TCR beta chains appeared HLA-restricted.

On this clone itself: The antigen is not known.

Germline V gene lookup returns CDR1 LGHNT and CDR2 FRNRAP. V lost 6 bases to trimming and J lost 0 bases, with 11 bases between them. There are 14 residues in the CDR3. A multiplex PCR was run with 60 Vbeta primers and 13 Jbeta primers. The method was immunoSEQ multiplex PCR; TCRdb's version includes in-frame clones alone and lacks a portion of them. The data show some 150,000 clones, 70% to 90% seen once. The source is a woman in her twenties or thirties in good health and CMV-seronegative. The V and J genes are TRBV12-5 and TRBJ2-5, with D tentatively TRBD1 (6 bases). The specimen was PBMCs. The CDR3 DNA sequence: TGTGCTAGTGGAAAAACAGGGTACCAAGAGACCCAGTACTTC. Its protein is CASGKTGYQETQYF. Variable domain in full (rest from reference TRBV12-5 and TRBJ2-5): DARVTQTPRHKVTEMGQEVTMRCQPILGHNTVFWYRQTMMQGLELLAYFRNRAPLDDSGMPKDRFSAEMPDATLATLKIQPSEPRDSAVYFCASGKTGYQETQYFGPGTRLLVL.